This entry lists 17 T cell receptor beta chains sequenced from one sample in a study of T cells in Graves' hyperthyroidism and ophthalmopathy. Regions amplified from RNA transcripts were the TCR beta CDR3 regions. HTBI primers drove first-round RT-PCR of the TCR CDR3. TCRdb processed the multiplex PCR reads anew with MiXCR; each CDR3 protein has one entry. This repertoire shows 550,000 to 650,000 distinct CDR3 sequences, around 13% found once; its top ten account for approximately 15%. Sample: blood. The source is a woman aged 40 to 49 with Graves' hyperthyroidism.

This clonotype was counted at least ten times. The chain couples TRBV19 to TRBJ2-7, with unresolved D. The CDR3 is made up of 14 amino acids. The V end was cut by 3 bases, the J end by 1 base, with 10 bases between. Germline V gives CDR1 LNHDA, CDR2 SQIVND (reference sequence). CDR3 sequence reads: CASSIASGSYEQYF. CDR3 bases: TGTGCCAGTAGTATTGCATCCGGTTCCTACGAGCAGTACTTC.

This sequence joins TRBV30 and TRBJ1-1; TRBD1 agrees at 11 bases. The V segment lost 0 bases and the J segment 0 bases; nucleotides outside the gene matches: 3. There are 16 residues in the CDR3. The germline CDR1 and CDR2 sequences are GTSNPN and SVGIG (reference sequence). CDR3 region: CAWSVGTGGLNTEAFF. The CDR3 bases are TGTGCCTGGAGTGTTGGGACAGGGGGGTTGAACACTGAAGCTTTCTTT.

This clonotype was observed many times. The CDR3 sequence: CASSFGGVPPNGYTF. The CDR3 DNA reads TGTGCCAGCAGTTTTGGGGGGGTCCCCCCTAATGGCTACACCTTC. The chain links TRBV12-3 or TRBV12-4 to TRBJ1-2, with a tentative D call TRBD1 (5 bases). CDR3 length: 15 residues. V gave up 3 bases and J gave up 6 bases, with 17 bases separating them.

V usage is TRBV9 and J usage is TRBJ2-5; D may be TRBD2 (5 bases). CDR3 length: 15 residues. Trimming removed 0 bases at V and 5 bases at J, with 14 bases between. The germline V gene has CDR1 SGDLS and CDR2 YYNGEE. The CDR3 loop is CASSVGGGLGETQYF. CDR3 sequence (DNA): TGTGCCAGCAGCGTAGGTGGAGGACTGGGGGAGACCCAGTACTTC.

This clonotype was observed at least ten times. DNA of the CDR3: TGTGCCAGCATTCCGGGACTGACAGGTGATACGCAGTATTTT. It yields the protein CASIPGLTGDTQYF. The chain combines TRBV12-3 or TRBV12-4 with TRBJ2-3; D tentatively reads TRBD1 or TRBD2 (6 bases each). This CDR3 is 14 amino acids long. Trimming removed 7 bases from V and 6 bases from J, with 17 bases in between.

This clonotype was observed at least ten times. CDR3 nucleotides: TGTGCCAGCACTAGGCAGGGGATCACAGATACGCAGTATTTT. Protein product: CASTRQGITDTQYF. The V call is TRBV2, the J call TRBJ2-3; possibly TRBD1 for D (6 bases). In germline, CDR1 is SNHLY, CDR2 FYNNEI. The V end lost 7 bases, the J end lost 2 bases, and 13 bases lay between the germline ends. CDR3 size: 14 residues.

As DNA, the CDR3 is TGTGCCAGCAGCCAGGTAGGGGCTCAGCCCCAGCATTTT. Encoded protein: CASSQVGAQPQHF. The gene calls are TRBV7-9 and TRBJ1-5, with TRBD1 as a possible D gene (5 bases). CDR1 is SEHNR and CDR2 is FQNEAQ in the germline V gene (reference sequence). The CDR3 has 13 amino acids. Trimming removed 5 bases from V and 6 bases from J, with 11 bases in between.

This clonotype has at least ten counts. The chain couples TRBV12-3 or TRBV12-4 to TRBJ2-1, with 8 positions matching TRBD2. V lost 4 bases to trimming and J lost 7 bases; unmatched junction nucleotides: 6. The CDR3 is 14 amino acids. CDR3 sequence (DNA): TGTGCCAGCAGTTCCGGGACTAGTCTAAATGAGCAGTTCTTC. Amino acid sequence: CASSSGTSLNEQFF.

The sample holds many counts of this clonotype. The V gene is TRBV10-3, the J gene TRBJ1-1; D is ambiguous. CDR1 ENHRY and CDR2 SYGVKD come from the germline V gene. Trimming removed 0 bases from V and 10 bases from J, with 6 bases in between. CDR3 length equals 11 residues. CDR3 amino acids: CAISESGRAFF. The CDR3 DNA follows: TGTGCCATCAGTGAGTCGGGCCGAGCTTTCTTT.

This clonotype was observed many times. The chain uses TRBV30 and TRBJ2-3; possible D gene TRBD2, 6 bases. Trimming removed 4 bases from V and 0 bases from J, with 11 bases in between. Germline V lookup: CDR1 GTSNPN, CDR2 SVGIG (reference sequence). The CDR3 is made up of 14 amino acids. CDR3 residues: CAWKRGTSTDTQYF. CDR3 sequence (DNA): TGTGCCTGGAAACGCGGGACTAGCACAGATACGCAGTATTTT.

This rearrangement joins TRBV5-6 to TRBJ2-1; D may be TRBD2 (6 bases). CDR1 and CDR2 from the germline V gene are SGHDT and YYEEEE. The CDR3 totals 18 residues. V lost 0 bases and J 0 bases, leaving 16 bases between the germline ends. The CDR3 here is CASSLVSGNAASYNEQFF. CDR3 nucleotide sequence: TGTGCCAGCAGCTTGGTTAGCGGCAATGCAGCCTCCTACAATGAGCAGTTCTTC. Drawing the rest from reference TRBV5-6 and TRBJ2-1, the complete variable domain is DAGVTQSPTHLIKTRGQQVTLRCSPKSGHDTVSWYQQALGQGPQFIFQYYEEEERQRGNFPDRFSGHQFPNYSSELNVNALLLGDSALYLCASSLVSGNAASYNEQFFGPGTRLTVL.

This clonotype was found many times. The rearrangement joins TRBV18 to TRBJ1-1; possibly TRBD1 for D (5 bases). The CDR3 has 13 residues. Germline loops: CDR1 KGHSH, CDR2 LQKENI. Trimming shortened V by 5 bases and J by 1 base, and 8 bases separated the two germline ends. CDR3 sequence: CASSAGQNTEAFF. The CDR3 region has the DNA TGTGCCAGCTCAGCCGGACAGAACACTGAAGCTTTCTTT.

This sequence joins TRBV20-1 and TRBJ2-1; 9 bases agree with TRBD2. The V gene end was trimmed by 0 bases and the J gene end by 5 bases; junction bases not matched to a gene: 11. This CDR3 has 17 residues. CDR1 is DFQATT and CDR2 is SNEGSKA in the germline V gene (reference sequence). The CDR3 protein is CSARDQRVASGNNEQFF. The CDR3 coding sequence is TGCAGTGCTAGAGATCAGCGGGTGGCTAGCGGGAACAATGAGCAGTTCTTC.

The gene calls are TRBV11-3 and TRBJ2-7; D possibly corresponds to TRBD2 (7 bases). In germline, CDR1 is SGHNT, CDR2 YENEEA. The V end lost 5 bases, the J end lost 2 bases, and 13 bases lay between the germline ends. The CDR3 is 14 residues long. The CDR3 reads CASSGLGGPYEQYF. DNA of the CDR3: TGTGCCAGCAGCGGGCTGGGGGGGCCCTACGAGCAGTACTTC. Variable domain in full (rest from reference TRBV11-3 and TRBJ2-7): EAGVVQSPRYKIIEKKQPVAFWCNPISGHNTLYWYLQNLGQGPELLIRYENEEAVDDSQLPKDRFSAERLKGVDSTLKIQPAELGDSAVYLCASSGLGGPYEQYFGPGTRLTVT.

This clonotype showed up just a few times. This chain uses TRBV4-1 with TRBJ1-4; D uncertain. In germline, CDR1 is MGHRA, CDR2 YSYEKL. Trimming pared 0 bases from V and 10 bases from J, leaving 21 bases between. The CDR3 loop spans 17 amino acids. The CDR3 sequence is CASSQDPGIRTTGKLFF. DNA of the CDR3: TGCGCCAGCAGCCAAGATCCCGGAATACGTACCACGGGAAAACTGTTTTTT.

This clonotype was counted many times. This chain uses TRBV3-1 with TRBJ1-5; a weak D match, TRBD1 (5 bases). V was cut by 1 base and J by 2 bases, with 12 bases left in between. This CDR3 is built from 16 residues. Germline lookup yields CDR1 LGHDT and CDR2 YNNKEL (reference sequence). CDR3 nucleotides: TGTGCCAGCAGCCAAGGTCTGGGAGGGGGCAATCAGCCCCAGCATTTT. It yields the protein CASSQGLGGGNQPQHF.

The V call is TRBV19, the J call TRBJ2-4; 12 bases fit TRBD2. V shed 5 bases, J shed 9 bases, and the junction held 5 bases outside the gene matches. The CDR3 is 14 residues long. Germline V gene data show CDR1 as LNHDA and CDR2 as SQIVND (reference sequence). The CDR3 reads CASSATSGRPIQYF. The CDR3 DNA reads as TGTGCCAGTAGTGCGACTAGCGGGAGACCCATTCAGTACTTC.